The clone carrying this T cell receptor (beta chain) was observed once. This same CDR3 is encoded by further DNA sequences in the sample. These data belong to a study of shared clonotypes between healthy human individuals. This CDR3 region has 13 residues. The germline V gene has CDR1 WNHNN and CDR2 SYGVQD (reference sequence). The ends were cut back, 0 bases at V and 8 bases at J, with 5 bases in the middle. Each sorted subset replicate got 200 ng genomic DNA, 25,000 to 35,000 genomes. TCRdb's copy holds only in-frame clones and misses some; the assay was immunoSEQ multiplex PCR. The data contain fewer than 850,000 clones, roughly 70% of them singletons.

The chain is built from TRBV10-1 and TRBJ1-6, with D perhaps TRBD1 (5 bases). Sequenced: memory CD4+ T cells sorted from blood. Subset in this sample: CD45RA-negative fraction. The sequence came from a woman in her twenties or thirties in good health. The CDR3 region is CASSESGDSPLHF. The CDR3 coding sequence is TGCGCCAGCAGTGAGTCAGGGGATTCACCCCTCCACTTT.